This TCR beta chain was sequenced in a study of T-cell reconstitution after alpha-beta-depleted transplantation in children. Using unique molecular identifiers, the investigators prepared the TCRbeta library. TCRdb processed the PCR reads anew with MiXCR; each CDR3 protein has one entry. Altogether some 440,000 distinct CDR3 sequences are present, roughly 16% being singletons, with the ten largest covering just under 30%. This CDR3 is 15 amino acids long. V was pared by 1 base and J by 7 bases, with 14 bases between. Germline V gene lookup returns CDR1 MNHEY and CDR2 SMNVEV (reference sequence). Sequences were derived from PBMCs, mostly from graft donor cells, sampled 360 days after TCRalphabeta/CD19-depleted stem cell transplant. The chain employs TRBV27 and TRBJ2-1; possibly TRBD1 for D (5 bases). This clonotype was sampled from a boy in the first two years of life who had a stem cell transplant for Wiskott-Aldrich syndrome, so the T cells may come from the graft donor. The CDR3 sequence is CASSLLEQKGNEQFF. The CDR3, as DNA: TGTGCCAGCAGTTTATTGGAACAGAAGGGGAATGAGCAGTTCTTC.